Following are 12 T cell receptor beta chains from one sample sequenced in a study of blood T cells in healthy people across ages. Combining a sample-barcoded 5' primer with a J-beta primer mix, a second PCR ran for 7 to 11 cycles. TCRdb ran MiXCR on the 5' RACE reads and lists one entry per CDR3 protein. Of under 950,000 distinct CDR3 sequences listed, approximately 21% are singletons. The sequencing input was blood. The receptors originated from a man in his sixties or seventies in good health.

In DNA, the CDR3 is TGTGCCAGCAGCGATCGTTTGGCTCAAGAGACCCAGTACTTC. It codes for CASSDRLAQETQYF. The chain employs TRBV3-1 and TRBJ2-5; D remains ambiguous. V lost 5 bases and J lost 2, with 12 bases in between. The CDR3 covers 14 residues. Germline loops: CDR1 LGHDT, CDR2 YNNKEL (reference sequence).

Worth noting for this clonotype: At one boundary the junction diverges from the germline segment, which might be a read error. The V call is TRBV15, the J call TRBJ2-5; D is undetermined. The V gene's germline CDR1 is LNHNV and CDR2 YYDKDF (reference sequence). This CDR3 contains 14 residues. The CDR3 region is CATSRVSDQETQYF. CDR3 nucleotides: TGTGCCACCAGCAGAGTGAGTGACCAGGAGACCCAGTACTTC.

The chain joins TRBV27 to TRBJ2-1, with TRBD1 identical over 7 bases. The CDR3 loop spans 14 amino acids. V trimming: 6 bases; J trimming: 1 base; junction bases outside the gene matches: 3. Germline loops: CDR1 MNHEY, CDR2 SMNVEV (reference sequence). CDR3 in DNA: TGTGCCAGCAGCGGGGACAGATCCTACAATGAGCAGTTCTTC. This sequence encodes CASSGDRSYNEQFF.

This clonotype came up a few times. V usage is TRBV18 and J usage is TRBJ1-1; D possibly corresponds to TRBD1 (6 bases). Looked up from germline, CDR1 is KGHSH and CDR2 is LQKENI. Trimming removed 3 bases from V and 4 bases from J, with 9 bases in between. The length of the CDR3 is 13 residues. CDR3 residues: CASSPQGTTEAFF. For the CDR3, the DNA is TGTGCCAGCTCACCTCAGGGGACCACTGAAGCTTTCTTT.

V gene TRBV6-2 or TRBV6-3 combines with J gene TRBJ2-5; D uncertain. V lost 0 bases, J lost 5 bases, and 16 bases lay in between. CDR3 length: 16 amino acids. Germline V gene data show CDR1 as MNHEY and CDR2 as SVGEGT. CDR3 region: CASSYSNRQFWETQYF. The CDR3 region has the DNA TGTGCCAGCAGTTACTCCAATAGGCAGTTTTGGGAGACCCAGTACTTC.

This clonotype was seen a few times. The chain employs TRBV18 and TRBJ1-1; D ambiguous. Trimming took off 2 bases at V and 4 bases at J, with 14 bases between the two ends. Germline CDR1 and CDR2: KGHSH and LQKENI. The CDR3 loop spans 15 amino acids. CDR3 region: CASSPSGRTRTEAFF. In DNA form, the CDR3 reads TGTGCCAGCTCACCATCCGGCAGGACTCGCACTGAAGCTTTCTTT.

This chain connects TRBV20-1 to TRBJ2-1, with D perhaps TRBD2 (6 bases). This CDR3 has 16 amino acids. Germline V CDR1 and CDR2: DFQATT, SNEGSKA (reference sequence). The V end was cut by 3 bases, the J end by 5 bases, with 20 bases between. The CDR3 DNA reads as TGCAGTGCTAGTGTGGGCGGGACTGGAACCCACAATGAGCAGTTCTTC. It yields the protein CSASVGGTGTHNEQFF.

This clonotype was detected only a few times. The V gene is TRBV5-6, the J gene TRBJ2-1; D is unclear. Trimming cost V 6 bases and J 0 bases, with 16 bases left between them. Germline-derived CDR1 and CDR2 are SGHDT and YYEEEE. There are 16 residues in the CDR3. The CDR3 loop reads CASNRSPSSSYNEQFF. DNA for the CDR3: TGTGCCAGCAACCGGTCGCCCTCGAGCTCCTACAATGAGCAGTTCTTC.

The DNA of the CDR3 is TGTGCCAGTTTACAGCAAGGGTATGAAAAACTGTTTTTT. Translating it yields CASLQQGYEKLFF. The chain uses TRBV19 and TRBJ1-4, with D hard to call. Germline CDR1 is LNHDA and CDR2 is SQIVND (reference sequence). With 8 bases removed from V and 6 bases from J, the gap between germline ends came to 13 bases. The CDR3 consists of 13 residues. Complete variable domain (other parts from reference TRBV19 and TRBJ1-4): DGGITQSPKYLFRKEGQNVTLSCEQNLNHDAMYWYRQDPGQGLRLIYYSQIVNDFQKGDIAEGYSVSREKKESFPLTVTSAQKNPTAFYLCASLQQGYEKLFFGSGTQLSVL.

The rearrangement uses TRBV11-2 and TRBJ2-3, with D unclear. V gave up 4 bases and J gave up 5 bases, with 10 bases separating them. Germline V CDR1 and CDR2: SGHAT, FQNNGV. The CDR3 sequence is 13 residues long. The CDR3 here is CASSSVFVDTQYF. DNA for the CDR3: TGTGCCAGCAGCTCAGTTTTTGTAGATACGCAGTATTTT.

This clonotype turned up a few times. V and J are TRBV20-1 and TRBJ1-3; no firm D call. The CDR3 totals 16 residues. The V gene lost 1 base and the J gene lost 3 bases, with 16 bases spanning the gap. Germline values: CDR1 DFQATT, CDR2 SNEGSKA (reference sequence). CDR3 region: CSARGPLGSRGNTIYF. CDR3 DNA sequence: TGCAGTGCTAGAGGACCATTAGGCTCCCGTGGAAACACCATATATTTT.

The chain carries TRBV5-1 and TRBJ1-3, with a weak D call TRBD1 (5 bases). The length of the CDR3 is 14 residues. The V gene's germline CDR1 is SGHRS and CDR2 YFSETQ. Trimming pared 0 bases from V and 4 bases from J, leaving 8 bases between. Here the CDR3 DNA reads TGCGCCAGCAGCTTGGGGACACTAGGAAACACCATATATTTT. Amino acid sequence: CASSLGTLGNTIYF.